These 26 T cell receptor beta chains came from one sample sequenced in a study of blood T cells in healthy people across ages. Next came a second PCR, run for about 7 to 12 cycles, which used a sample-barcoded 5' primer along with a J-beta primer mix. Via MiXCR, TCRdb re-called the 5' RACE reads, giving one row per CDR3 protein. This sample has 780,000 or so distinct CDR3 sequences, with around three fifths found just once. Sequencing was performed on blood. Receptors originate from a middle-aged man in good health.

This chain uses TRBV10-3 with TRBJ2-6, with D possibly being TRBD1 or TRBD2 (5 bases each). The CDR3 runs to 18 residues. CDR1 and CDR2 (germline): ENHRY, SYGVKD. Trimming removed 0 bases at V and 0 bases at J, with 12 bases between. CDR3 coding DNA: TGTGCCATCAGTGAGTCCGGGACGCCAGGCTCTGGGGCCAACGTCCTGACTTTC. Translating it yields CAISESGTPGSGANVLTF.

CDR3 nucleotides: TGTGCCAGCAGCCAAGAGCAAAATCGGGGACTCAACGTCCTGACTTTC. Its translation is CASSQEQNRGLNVLTF. This chain joins TRBV4-2 and TRBJ2-6; weak D call: TRBD2 (6 bases). Germline V gene sequence: CDR1 LGHNA, CDR2 YNFKEQ. The V end was cut by 0 bases, the J end by 9 bases, with 15 bases between. The CDR3 has 16 amino acids.

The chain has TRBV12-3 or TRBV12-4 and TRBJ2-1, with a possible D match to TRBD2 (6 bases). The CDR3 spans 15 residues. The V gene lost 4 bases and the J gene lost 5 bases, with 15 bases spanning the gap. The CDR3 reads CASSSFRDLHNEQFF. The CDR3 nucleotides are TGTGCCAGCAGTTCTTTCCGGGACTTGCACAATGAGCAGTTCTTC.

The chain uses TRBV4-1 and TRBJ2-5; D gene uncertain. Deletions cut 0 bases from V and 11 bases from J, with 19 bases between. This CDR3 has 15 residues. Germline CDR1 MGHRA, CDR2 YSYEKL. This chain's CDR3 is CASSQDPVPYNEQYF. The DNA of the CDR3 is TGCGCCAGCAGCCAAGACCCTGTCCCTTACAATGAGCAGTACTTC.

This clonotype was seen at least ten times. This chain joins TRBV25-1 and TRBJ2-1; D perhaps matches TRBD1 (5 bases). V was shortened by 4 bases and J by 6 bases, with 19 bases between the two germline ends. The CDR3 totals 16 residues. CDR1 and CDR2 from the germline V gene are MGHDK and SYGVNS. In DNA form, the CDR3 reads TGTGCCAGCAGTGCCATTTGGGGCAGGGAATTCAATGAGCAGTTCTTC. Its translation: CASSAIWGREFNEQFF.

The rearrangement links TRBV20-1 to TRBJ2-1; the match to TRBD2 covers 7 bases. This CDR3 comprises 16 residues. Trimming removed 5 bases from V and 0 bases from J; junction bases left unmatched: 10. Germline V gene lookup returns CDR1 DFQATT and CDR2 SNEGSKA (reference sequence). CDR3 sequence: CSAASAKRDSYNEQFF. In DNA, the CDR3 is TGCAGTGCTGCCTCGGCAAAGCGGGACTCCTACAATGAGCAGTTCTTC.

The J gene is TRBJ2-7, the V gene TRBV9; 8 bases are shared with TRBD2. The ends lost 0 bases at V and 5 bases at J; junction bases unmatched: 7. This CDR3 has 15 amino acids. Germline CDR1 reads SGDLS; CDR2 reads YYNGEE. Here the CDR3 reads CASSVVGAGGDEQYF. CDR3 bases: TGTGCCAGCAGCGTAGTGGGGGCGGGGGGCGACGAGCAGTACTTC.

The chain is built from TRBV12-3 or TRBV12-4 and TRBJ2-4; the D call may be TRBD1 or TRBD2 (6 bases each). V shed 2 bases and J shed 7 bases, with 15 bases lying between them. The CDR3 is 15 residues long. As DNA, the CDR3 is TGTGCCAGCAGTTTATTGGGGTTAGGGGGGAACATTCAGTACTTC. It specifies CASSLLGLGGNIQYF.

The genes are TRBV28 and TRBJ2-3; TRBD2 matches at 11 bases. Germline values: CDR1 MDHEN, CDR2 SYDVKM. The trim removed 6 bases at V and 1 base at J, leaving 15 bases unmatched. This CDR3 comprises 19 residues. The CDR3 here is CASSSRAVVAGGGTDTQYF. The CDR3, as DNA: TGTGCCAGCAGCTCAAGAGCCGTGGTAGCGGGAGGGGGCACAGATACGCAGTATTTT.

The CDR3 nucleotides read TGCAGTGCTGGAAGCGGCAATCAGCCCCAGCATTTT. It translates to CSAGSGNQPQHF. This rearrangement joins TRBV20-1 to TRBJ1-5; unclear D gene. The V end was cut by 5 bases, the J end by 2 bases, with 7 bases between. The CDR3 is 12 residues long. The V gene's germline CDR1 is DFQATT and CDR2 SNEGSKA (reference sequence).

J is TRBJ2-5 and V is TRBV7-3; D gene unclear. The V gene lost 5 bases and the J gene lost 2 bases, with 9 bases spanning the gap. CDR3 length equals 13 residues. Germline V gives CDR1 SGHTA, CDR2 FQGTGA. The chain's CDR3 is CASSVMKQETQYF. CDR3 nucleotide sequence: TGTGCCAGCAGCGTAATGAAGCAAGAGACCCAGTACTTC.

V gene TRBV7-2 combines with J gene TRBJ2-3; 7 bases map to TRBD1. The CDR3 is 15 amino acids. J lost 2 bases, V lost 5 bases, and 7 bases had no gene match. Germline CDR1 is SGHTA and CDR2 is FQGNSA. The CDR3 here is CASSPDRRATDTQYF. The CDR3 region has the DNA TGTGCCAGCAGCCCGGACAGGAGAGCCACAGATACGCAGTATTTT.

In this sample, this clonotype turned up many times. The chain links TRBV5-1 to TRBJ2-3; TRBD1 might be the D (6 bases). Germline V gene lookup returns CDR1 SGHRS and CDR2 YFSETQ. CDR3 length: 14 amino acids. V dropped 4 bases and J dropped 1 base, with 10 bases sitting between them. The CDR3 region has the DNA TGCGCCAGCAGCCCGAGACAGGGCACAGATACGCAGTATTTT. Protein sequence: CASSPRQGTDTQYF.

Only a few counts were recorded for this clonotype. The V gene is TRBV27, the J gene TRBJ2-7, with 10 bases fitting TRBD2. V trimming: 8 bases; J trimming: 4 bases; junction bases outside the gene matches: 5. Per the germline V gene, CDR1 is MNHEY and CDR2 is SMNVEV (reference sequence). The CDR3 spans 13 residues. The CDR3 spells CASGTSGEYEQYF. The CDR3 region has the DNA TGTGCCAGCGGAACTAGCGGGGAATACGAGCAGTACTTC.

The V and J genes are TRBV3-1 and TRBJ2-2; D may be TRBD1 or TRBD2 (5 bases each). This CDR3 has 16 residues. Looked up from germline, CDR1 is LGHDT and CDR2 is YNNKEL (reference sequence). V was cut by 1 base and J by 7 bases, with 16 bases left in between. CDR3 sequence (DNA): TGTGCCAGCAGCCAAGTTCACGGGGCCGCGCTCGGGGAGCTGTTTTTT. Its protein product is CASSQVHGAALGELFF. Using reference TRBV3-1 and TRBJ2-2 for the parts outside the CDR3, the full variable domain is DTAVSQTPKYLVTQMGNDKSIKCEQNLGHDTMYWYKQDSKKFLKIMFSYNNKELIINETVPNRFSPKSPDKAHLNLHINSLELGDSAVYFCASSQVHGAALGELFFGEGSRLTVL.

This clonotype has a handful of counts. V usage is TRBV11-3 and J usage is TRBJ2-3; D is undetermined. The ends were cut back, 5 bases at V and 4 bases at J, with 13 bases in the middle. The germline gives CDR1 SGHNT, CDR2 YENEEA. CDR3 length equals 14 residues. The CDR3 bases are TGTGCCAGCAGCCGCCCTATCCTAGCAGATACGCAGTATTTT. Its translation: CASSRPILADTQYF.

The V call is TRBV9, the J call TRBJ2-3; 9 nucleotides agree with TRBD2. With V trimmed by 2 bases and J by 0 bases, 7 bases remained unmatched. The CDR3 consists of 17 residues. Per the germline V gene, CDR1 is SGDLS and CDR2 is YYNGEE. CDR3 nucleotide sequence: TGTGCCAGCAGCGTCGCCCCTAGCGGGACTAGCACAGATACGCAGTATTTT. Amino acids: CASSVAPSGTSTDTQYF.

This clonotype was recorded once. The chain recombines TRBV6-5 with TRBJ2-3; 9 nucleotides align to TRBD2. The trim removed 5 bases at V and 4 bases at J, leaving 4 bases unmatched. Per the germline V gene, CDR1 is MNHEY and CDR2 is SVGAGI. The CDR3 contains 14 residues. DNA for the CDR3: TGTGCCAGCAGTAGCGGGAGGACTGCAGATACGCAGTATTTT. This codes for CASSSGRTADTQYF.

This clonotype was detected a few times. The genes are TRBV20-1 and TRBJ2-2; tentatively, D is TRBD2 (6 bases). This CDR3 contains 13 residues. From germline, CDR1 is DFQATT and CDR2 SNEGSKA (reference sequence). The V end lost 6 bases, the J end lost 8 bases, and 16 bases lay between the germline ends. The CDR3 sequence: CSARETTPGELFF. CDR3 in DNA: TGCAGTGCCCGGGAGACTACCCCAGGGGAGCTGTTTTTT.

The CDR3 coding sequence is TGCAGTGCCATCCCTCTAGCTAACCTTTACTACGAGCAGTACTTC. The encoded protein is CSAIPLANLYYEQYF. The rearrangement joins TRBV20-1 to TRBJ2-7, with a weak D call TRBD2 (5 bases). V was shortened by 6 bases and J by 3 bases, with 21 bases between the two germline ends. The CDR3 loop spans 15 amino acids. The V gene's germline CDR1 is DFQATT and CDR2 SNEGSKA (reference sequence).

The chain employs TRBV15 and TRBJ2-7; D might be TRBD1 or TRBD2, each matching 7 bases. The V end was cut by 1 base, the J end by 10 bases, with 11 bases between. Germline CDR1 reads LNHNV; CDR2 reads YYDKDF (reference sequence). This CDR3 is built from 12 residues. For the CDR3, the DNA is TGTGCCACCAGCAGAGGGGAGGGGGCCCAGTACTTC. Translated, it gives CATSRGEGAQYF. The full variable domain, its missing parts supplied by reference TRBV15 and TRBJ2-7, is DAMVIQNPRYQVTQFGKPVTLSCSQTLNHNVMYWYQQKSSQAPKLLFHYYDKDFNNEADTPDNFQSRRPNTSFCFLDIRSPGLGDTAMYLCATSRGEGAQYFGPGTRLTVT.

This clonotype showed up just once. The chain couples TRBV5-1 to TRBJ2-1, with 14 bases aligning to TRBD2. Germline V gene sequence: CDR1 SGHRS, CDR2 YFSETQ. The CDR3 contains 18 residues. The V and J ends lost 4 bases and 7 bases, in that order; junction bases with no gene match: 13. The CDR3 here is CASSLGTSGSTSMNEQFF. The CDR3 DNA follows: TGCGCCAGCAGCCTCGGGACTAGCGGGAGTACTAGTATGAATGAGCAGTTCTTC. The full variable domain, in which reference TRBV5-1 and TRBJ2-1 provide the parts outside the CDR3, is KAGVTQTPRYLIKTRGQQVTLSCSPISGHRSVSWYQQTPGQGLQFLFEYFSETQRNKGNFPGRFSGRQFSNSRSEMNVSTLELGDSALYLCASSLGTSGSTSMNEQFFGPGTRLTVL.

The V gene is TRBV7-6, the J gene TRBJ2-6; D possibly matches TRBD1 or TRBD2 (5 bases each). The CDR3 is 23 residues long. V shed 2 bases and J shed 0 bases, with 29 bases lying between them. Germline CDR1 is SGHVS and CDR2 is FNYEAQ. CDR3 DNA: TGTGCCAGCAGCTTATCTTTTGTAGGGGCAGGGAGTGGATTTTACTCTGGGGCCAACGTCCTGACTTTC. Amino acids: CASSLSFVGAGSGFYSGANVLTF.

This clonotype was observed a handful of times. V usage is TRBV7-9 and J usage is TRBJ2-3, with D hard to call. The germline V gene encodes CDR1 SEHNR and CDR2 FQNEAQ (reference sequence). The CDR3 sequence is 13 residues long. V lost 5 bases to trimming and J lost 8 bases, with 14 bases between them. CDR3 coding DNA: TGTGCCAGCAGCACAGAAGGGTGGGCTACGCAGTATTTT. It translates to CASSTEGWATQYF.

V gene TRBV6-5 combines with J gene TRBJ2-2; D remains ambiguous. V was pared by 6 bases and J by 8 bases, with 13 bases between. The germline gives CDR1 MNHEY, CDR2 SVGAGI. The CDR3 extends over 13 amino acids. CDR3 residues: CASRSLRRGELFF. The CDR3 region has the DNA TGTGCCAGCAGGTCACTCAGGCGAGGGGAGCTGTTTTTT.

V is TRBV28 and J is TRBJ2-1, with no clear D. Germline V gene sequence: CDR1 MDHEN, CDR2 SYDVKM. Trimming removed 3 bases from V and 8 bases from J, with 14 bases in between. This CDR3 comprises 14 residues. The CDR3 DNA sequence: TGTGCCAGCAGTTTGTCCAGGCTTGGGGATGAGCAGTTCTTC. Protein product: CASSLSRLGDEQFF.